The 22 T cell receptor beta chains below were found in one sample sequenced in a study of shared clonotypes between healthy human individuals (TCRdb year 2020). The method was the immunoSEQ multiplex PCR assay. TCRdb carries this immuneACCESS record with in-frame sequences only. Its versions omit some clonotypes, under half of them owing to an unresolved V gene in the studies checked, with the rest unexplained. In all, the sample holds about 480,000 clones, and roughly 79% of those were seen once. Approximately 12% of the sample belongs to the ten largest clones. Sequenced: PBMCs. The receptor set was obtained from a woman aged 40 to 50 in good health. Some clones in this sample may be carry-over from other donors' samples.

This clone was recorded a few times. The J gene is TRBJ1-5, the V gene TRBV6-6, with 8 positions matching TRBD1. After removal of 4 bases from V and 2 bases from J, the junction contained 1 base not matched to a gene. Germline assignment: CDR1 MNHNY and CDR2 SVGAGI (reference sequence). This CDR3 is 14 amino acids long. The CDR3 coding sequence is TGTGCCAGCAGTTTGGGACAGGGCAATCAGCCCCAGCATTTT. Translating it yields CASSLGQGNQPQHF.

The chain combines TRBV2 with TRBJ2-1; TRBD2 aligns across 11 bases. CDR1 and CDR2 from the germline V gene are SNHLY and FYNNEI. The CDR3 spans 16 residues. Losses at the gene ends were 5 bases for V and 3 bases for J; bases not matched to a gene: 6. CDR3 residues: CASSRVTSGGYNEQFF. CDR3 bases: TGTGCCAGCAGTCGCGTCACTAGCGGGGGCTACAATGAGCAGTTCTTC.

The chain recombines TRBV28 with TRBJ1-1; D ambiguous. The CDR3 covers 15 residues. Trimming shortened V by 6 bases and J by 5 bases, and 19 bases separated the two germline ends. Germline V gives CDR1 MDHEN, CDR2 SYDVKM. The CDR3 DNA reads TGTGCCAGCAGCAAACCGACAACCCGGGCAACTGAAGCTTTCTTT. Its translation is CASSKPTTRATEAFF. Supplemented by reference TRBV28 and TRBJ1-1, the full variable domain reads DVKVTQSSRYLVKRTGEKVFLECVQDMDHENMFWYRQDPGLGLRLIYFSYDVKMKEKGDIPEGYSVSREKKERFSLILESASTNQTSMYLCASSKPTTRATEAFFGQGTRLTVV.

The rearrangement uses TRBV4-1 and TRBJ2-7, with 12 bases that match TRBD2. This CDR3 region has 14 residues. Germline-derived CDR1 and CDR2 are MGHRA and YSYEKL. V shed 3 bases, J shed 7 bases, and the junction held 4 bases outside the gene matches. For the CDR3, the DNA is TGCGCCAGCAGCCAGACGGGACTAGCGGGTGAGCAGTACTTC. This gives the protein CASSQTGLAGEQYF.

The V call is TRBV6-4, the J call TRBJ1-2; D not certain. The CDR3 covers 13 residues. Germline assignment: CDR1 MRHNA and CDR2 SNTAGT. Trimming removed 4 bases from V and 5 bases from J, with 11 bases in between. The DNA for the CDR3 is TGTGCCAGCAGTGTTGAGGTGGGGTATGGCTACACCTTC. It yields the protein CASSVEVGYGYTF.

A few counts support this clone. CDR3 DNA sequence: TGTGCCAGCAGTTCGGGACTAGCGGGATCCCCCGAGCAGTACTTC. This gives the protein CASSSGLAGSPEQYF. The chain has TRBV27 and TRBJ2-7, with TRBD2 matching 13 bases. The CDR3 runs to 15 residues. V dropped 4 bases and J dropped 6; count of bases not matched to a gene: 6. Looked up from germline, CDR1 is MNHEY and CDR2 is SMNVEV (reference sequence).

This clone was seen a few times. The chain couples TRBV27 to TRBJ1-1, with D unclear. The CDR3 covers 13 residues. Germline V gene sequence: CDR1 MNHEY, CDR2 SMNVEV (reference sequence). Trimming cost V 2 bases and J 6 bases, with 10 bases left between them. This CDR3 is CASSLRPGSEAFF. The CDR3 nucleotides are TGTGCCAGCAGTTTACGGCCGGGGTCTGAAGCTTTCTTT.

The chain combines TRBV13 with TRBJ2-3, with 8 bases matching TRBD2. The CDR3 runs to 15 residues. The trim removed 4 bases at V and 4 bases at J, leaving 7 bases unmatched. The V gene's germline CDR1 is PRHDT and CDR2 FYEKMQ (reference sequence). In DNA, the CDR3 is TGTGCCAGCAGCTCGGGACTAGGGGAATCAGATACGCAGTATTTT. As protein: CASSSGLGESDTQYF.

V is TRBV7-2 and J is TRBJ1-1; D call uncertain. In germline, CDR1 is SGHTA, CDR2 FQGNSA. The CDR3 covers 13 residues. V was trimmed by 4 bases and J by 0 bases, leaving 6 bases between them. The DNA of the CDR3 is TGTGCCAGCAGCTCCTTCATGAACACTGAAGCTTTCTTT. Its translation is CASSSFMNTEAFF.

This clone was seen ten or more times. This chain joins TRBV7-2 and TRBJ2-1; no reliable D call. The V and J ends lost 1 base and 7 bases respectively, with 8 bases between them. The germline V gene has CDR1 SGHTA and CDR2 FQGNSA. The CDR3 loop spans 13 amino acids. The CDR3 here is CASSLVARNEQFF. In nucleotides, the CDR3 is TGTGCCAGCAGCTTAGTGGCGCGTAATGAGCAGTTCTTC.

The genes are TRBV4-3 and TRBJ1-1; D ambiguous. Trimming pared 1 base from V and 2 bases from J, leaving 8 bases between. In germline, CDR1 is LGHNA, CDR2 YSLEER. This CDR3 comprises 14 residues. The CDR3 is CASSQGRFNTEAFF. The CDR3 DNA reads as TGCGCCAGCAGCCAAGGACGCTTTAACACTGAAGCTTTCTTT.

This clone was found many times. The chain has TRBV2 and TRBJ1-2; tentative D call: TRBD1 (5 bases). Trimming took 8 bases from V and 6 from J, leaving 19 bases between them. CDR3 size: 14 residues. Germline values: CDR1 SNHLY, CDR2 FYNNEI. The CDR3 region is CASEGFGRSDGYTF. CDR3 DNA sequence: TGTGCCAGCGAGGGGTTTGGCAGGTCTGATGGCTACACCTTC.

V is TRBV7-9 and J is TRBJ2-1; D gene ambiguous. This CDR3 has 13 residues. With 7 bases removed from V and 0 bases from J, the gap between germline ends came to 7 bases. The germline CDR1 and CDR2 sequences are SEHNR and FQNEAQ (reference sequence). CDR3 amino acids: CASMASSYNEQFF. The DNA for the CDR3 is TGTGCCAGCATGGCTAGCTCCTACAATGAGCAGTTCTTC.

The chain recombines TRBV4-1 with TRBJ2-3; 7 bases align to TRBD2. The germline gives CDR1 MGHRA, CDR2 YSYEKL. Trimming at V came to 1 base and at J to 3 bases, leaving 4 bases not matched to a gene. The CDR3 is 15 residues long. The CDR3: CASSQVQGGTDTQYF. The CDR3 DNA reads TGCGCCAGCAGCCAAGTGCAGGGAGGGACAGATACGCAGTATTTT.

The chain combines TRBV6-1 with TRBJ1-2; 7 bases match TRBD1. There are 12 residues in the CDR3. Germline V lookup: CDR1 MNHNS, CDR2 SASEGT. The ends lost 3 bases at V and 11 bases at J; junction bases unmatched: 6. CDR3 protein: CASSERQGRYTF. Written as DNA, the CDR3 is TGTGCCAGCAGTGAGCGACAGGGAAGGTACACCTTC.

The chain carries TRBV30 and TRBJ2-2; D perhaps matches TRBD2 (7 bases). The germline gives CDR1 GTSNPN, CDR2 SVGIG (reference sequence). The CDR3 has 14 amino acids. Trimming left V 4 bases short and J 6 bases short, with 15 bases between. This chain's CDR3 is CAWTERDIAGELFF. DNA of the CDR3: TGTGCCTGGACCGAGCGGGACATAGCCGGGGAGCTGTTTTTT.

CDR3 sequence: CSHVGGTNTEAFF. The CDR3 DNA is TGCAGTCACGTGGGGGGGACGAACACTGAAGCTTTCTTT. The rearrangement joins TRBV29-1 to TRBJ1-1, with D possibly being TRBD1 (5 bases). Germline assignment: CDR1 SQVTM and CDR2 ANQGSEA. This CDR3 has 13 amino acids.

Note on this clone: The identical CDR3 is also encoded by other nucleotide sequences in the sample. The gene calls are TRBV5-1 and TRBJ1-1; the D is unclear. Germline lookup yields CDR1 SGHRS and CDR2 YFSETQ. The CDR3 loop spans 13 amino acids. Deletions cut 0 bases from V and 1 base from J, with 4 bases between. The CDR3 bases are TGCGCCAGCAGCTTGGGGGGGAACACTGAAGCTTTCTTT. This codes for CASSLGGNTEAFF. Using reference TRBV5-1 and TRBJ1-1 for the parts outside the CDR3, the full variable domain is KAGVTQTPRYLIKTRGQQVTLSCSPISGHRSVSWYQQTPGQGLQFLFEYFSETQRNKGNFPGRFSGRQFSNSRSEMNVSTLELGDSALYLCASSLGGNTEAFFGQGTRLTVV.

This clone was counted between two and nine times. The chain is built from TRBV28 and TRBJ2-2; D is undetermined. V shed 5 bases and J shed 5 bases, with 15 bases lying between them. The CDR3 totals 15 residues. Germline V gene lookup returns CDR1 MDHEN and CDR2 SYDVKM. In nucleotides, the CDR3 is TGTGCCAGCAGTCCCACTCGGGTTCGGACCGGGGAGCTGTTTTTT. Translating gives CASSPTRVRTGELFF.

The chain recombines TRBV28 with TRBJ2-3, with TRBD1 matching over 7 bases. The CDR3 is made up of 15 amino acids. CDR1 MDHEN and CDR2 SYDVKM come from the germline V gene. V gave up 6 bases and J gave up 0 bases; unmatched junction bases: 6. The CDR3 DNA is TGTGCCAGCAGGTCGGTGGGACAGAGCACAGATACGCAGTATTTT. This sequence encodes CASRSVGQSTDTQYF.

The chain employs TRBV15 and TRBJ2-7; a possible D gene is TRBD2 (7 bases). The germline V gene encodes CDR1 LNHNV and CDR2 YYDKDF (reference sequence). This CDR3 region has 15 residues. The germline V and J ends were trimmed by 0 bases and 1 base, with 10 bases remaining between them. CDR3 in DNA: TGTGCCACCAGCAGAGATCGGGGGGCGTCCTACGAGCAGTACTTC. Translated, it gives CATSRDRGASYEQYF.

This rearrangement joins TRBV5-1 to TRBJ2-7, with D possibly matching TRBD1 (6 bases). This CDR3 contains 14 residues. V dropped 2 bases and J dropped 4 bases, with 13 bases sitting between them. CDR1 is SGHRS, CDR2 YFSETQ, per germline. The CDR3 DNA is TGCGCCAGCAGCTTAAGGCAGGGGATTTACGAGCAGTACTTC. This translates into CASSLRQGIYEQYF.